Reported below is one T cell receptor (beta chain). Germline V gives CDR1 MNHEY, CDR2 SMNVEV (reference sequence). J lost 7 bases, V lost 6 bases, and 9 bases had no gene match. The CDR3 spans 15 residues. The sample belongs to a study of T cell changes during pregnancy in multiple sclerosis. The protocol was immunoSEQ multiplex PCR, while the TCRdb copy is restricted to in-frame clones and leaves out a portion. This sample has just under 80,000 clones, with 85% to 95% found just once. This TCR was sampled from a female donor with multiple sclerosis, enrolled in a pregnancy study. Sequencing was performed on peripheral blood, taken in the first trimester of pregnancy. V usage is TRBV27 and J usage is TRBJ2-1, with TRBD2 identical over 10 bases. CDR3 protein: CASSKSGRARNEQFF. CDR3 DNA sequence: TGTGCCAGCAGCAAGAGCGGGAGGGCCAGAAATGAGCAGTTCTTC.